Below, 24 T cell receptor beta chains from the same sample are listed, as sequenced in a study of T cell responses to AZD1222 COVID-19 vaccine. Assay used: immunoSEQ multiplex PCR; TCRdb lists only in-frame clones, some missing. This table holds some 70,000 clones, around 80% found once. The input for sequencing was peripheral blood, taken 28 days after the second AZD1222 dose. These receptors originate from an adult who received the AZD1222 COVID-19 vaccine.

As for this clone: The identical CDR3 is also encoded by other nucleotide sequences in the sample. As DNA, the CDR3 is TGTGCCAGCTCACCGGACAGAGCTGGAAACACCATATATTTT. Its translation: CASSPDRAGNTIYF. The V call is TRBV18, the J call TRBJ1-3; maybe TRBD1 (6 bases). Trimming stripped 3 bases from V and 2 bases from J, with 8 bases between. Germline CDR1 is KGHSH and CDR2 is LQKENI. The CDR3 sequence is 14 residues long.

The V gene is TRBV5-1, the J gene TRBJ2-7; TRBD2 aligns across 8 bases. CDR1 is SGHRS, CDR2 YFSETQ, per germline. The V gene end was trimmed by 1 base and the J gene end by 4 bases; junction bases not matched to a gene: 19. This CDR3 is built from 19 residues. The CDR3 is CASSLSLSTSGGALYEQYF. CDR3 DNA sequence: TGCGCCAGCAGCTTGTCTCTCTCCACCAGCGGGGGAGCACTATACGAGCAGTACTTC.

The chain links TRBV18 to TRBJ2-2; no firm D call. Trimming took 2 bases from V and 7 from J, leaving 8 bases between them. The CDR3 is made up of 13 amino acids. Germline assignment: CDR1 KGHSH and CDR2 LQKENI. Written as DNA, the CDR3 is TGTGCCAGCTCACCAGCTAGGGACGGGGAGCTGTTTTTT. This gives the protein CASSPARDGELFF.

V is TRBV19 and J is TRBJ1-1; D may be TRBD1 (5 bases). Trimming removed 7 bases at V and 10 bases at J, with 16 bases between. Per germline, CDR1 LNHDA and CDR2 SQIVND (reference sequence). The CDR3 is made up of 12 amino acids. CDR3 protein: CASKGNTGGAFF. CDR3 DNA: TGTGCCAGTAAGGGCAACACCGGGGGAGCTTTCTTT.

The chain joins TRBV12-3 or TRBV12-4 to TRBJ2-7, with D hard to call. CDR3 length equals 12 residues. Trimming cost V 2 bases and J 7 bases, with 9 bases left between them. In DNA form, the CDR3 reads TGTGCCAGCAGTTTATCGCTGAGGGAGCAGTACTTC. This encodes CASSLSLREQYF.

The chain has TRBV2 and TRBJ2-5, with D uncertain. CDR1 SNHLY and CDR2 FYNNEI come from the germline V gene. The CDR3 is 14 amino acids. V dropped 8 bases and J dropped 2 bases, with 15 bases sitting between them. The CDR3, as DNA: TGTGCCAGCTTACGAGGTTTACTACAAGAGACCCAGTACTTC. Translated, it gives CASLRGLLQETQYF. Complete variable domain (other parts from reference TRBV2 and TRBJ2-5): EPEVTQTPSHQVTQMGQEVILRCVPISNHLYFYWYRQILGQKVEFLVSFYNNEISEKSEIFDDQFSVERPDGSNFTLKIRSTKLEDSAMYFCASLRGLLQETQYFGPGTRLLVL.

This sequence joins TRBV7-3 and TRBJ2-6, with D perhaps TRBD1 (5 bases). CDR1 and CDR2 (germline): SGHTA, FQGTGA. The CDR3 spans 15 residues. Trimming pared 4 bases from V and 0 bases from J, leaving 7 bases between. CDR3 sequence (DNA): TGTGCCAGCAGCTATCAGGGCTCTGGGGCCAACGTCCTGACTTTC. Residues: CASSYQGSGANVLTF.

The J gene is TRBJ1-6, the V gene TRBV27, with TRBD1 matching 7 bases. V lost 1 base, J lost 6 bases, and 6 bases stayed unmatched. Germline CDR1 MNHEY, CDR2 SMNVEV (reference sequence). This CDR3 has 16 amino acids. The DNA for the CDR3 is TGTGCCAGCAGTTTATTGTCGGCAGGGGGTAATTCACCCCTCCACTTT. This sequence encodes CASSLLSAGGNSPLHF.

J is TRBJ2-1 and V is TRBV10-3; TRBD2 aligns across 13 bases. V shed 6 bases and J 5 bases; nucleotides not matched to a gene: 1. This CDR3 has 14 residues. Per germline, CDR1 ENHRY and CDR2 SYGVKD. The CDR3 DNA sequence: TGTGCCATCAGGGGACTAGCGGGGCACAATGAGCAGTTCTTC. This translates into CAIRGLAGHNEQFF.

The chain employs TRBV6-1 and TRBJ1-4; unclear D gene. CDR1 and CDR2 (germline): MNHNS, SASEGT. CDR3 size: 14 residues. V lost 2 bases to trimming and J lost 3 bases, with 7 bases between them. Here the CDR3 DNA reads TGTGCCAGCAGTGAAAGGTTTGCTAATGAAAAACTGTTTTTT. Amino acids: CASSERFANEKLFF.

The V call is TRBV5-5, the J call TRBJ2-7, with D unresolved. Germline V gives CDR1 SGHKS, CDR2 YYEKEE (reference sequence). The CDR3 has 13 residues. Trimming shortened V by 1 base and J by 2 bases, and 7 bases separated the two germline ends. This CDR3 is CASSLFPPYEQYF. CDR3 DNA: TGTGCCAGCAGCTTGTTCCCTCCCTACGAGCAGTACTTC. The full variable domain, completed using reference TRBV5-5 and TRBJ2-7, is DAGVTQSPTHLIKTRGQQVTLRCSPISGHKSVSWYQQVLGQGPQFIFQYYEKEERGRGNFPDRFSARQFPNYSSELNVNALLLGDSALYLCASSLFPPYEQYFGPGTRLTVT.

The CDR3 sequence: CAIKHTNTEAFF. CDR3 coding DNA: TGTGCCATCAAACATACGAACACTGAAGCTTTCTTT. J is TRBJ1-1 and V is TRBV10-3, with D unclear. Germline CDR1 is ENHRY and CDR2 is SYGVKD. CDR3 length: 12 residues. Deletions cut 7 bases from V and 1 base from J, with 7 bases between.

The chain uses TRBV27 and TRBJ2-7; D is tentatively TRBD1 or TRBD2 (5 bases each). The V end lost 6 bases, the J end lost 4 bases, and 22 bases lay between the germline ends. The germline V gene encodes CDR1 MNHEY and CDR2 SMNVEV (reference sequence). The CDR3 runs 16 residues. This chain's CDR3 is CASRSSWASRGYEQYF. In DNA, the CDR3 is TGTGCCAGCAGAAGCTCCTGGGCGTCGAGGGGTTACGAGCAGTACTTC.

The J gene is TRBJ1-1, the V gene TRBV10-1; D is unresolved. CDR1 WNHNN and CDR2 SYGVQD come from the germline V gene (reference sequence). Trimming removed 6 bases at V and 3 bases at J, with 11 bases between. There are 13 residues in the CDR3. The CDR3 region is CASSLREDTEAFF. The CDR3 DNA reads TGCGCCAGCAGCCTCCGTGAGGACACTGAAGCTTTCTTT.

This chain links TRBV5-1 with TRBJ2-2, with 8 bases identical to TRBD1. With 0 bases clipped from V and 5 bases from J, the junction kept 6 bases outside the gene matches. The CDR3 covers 16 residues. Germline V gene lookup returns CDR1 SGHRS and CDR2 YFSETQ. CDR3 in DNA: TGCGCCAGCAGCTTGGGCCCGACAGGGGCTACCGGGGAGCTGTTTTTT. This gives the protein CASSLGPTGATGELFF.

This chain links TRBV12-3 or TRBV12-4 with TRBJ2-1; D might be TRBD2 (6 bases). CDR3 size: 13 residues. With 1 base removed from V and 9 bases from J, the gap between germline ends came to 10 bases. The DNA for the CDR3 is TGTGCCAGCAGTTTAGGCGGGGAGGTTGAGCAGTTCTTC. This gives the protein CASSLGGEVEQFF.

V and J are TRBV4-2 and TRBJ2-1; unclear D gene. The CDR3 totals 14 residues. CDR1 is LGHNA and CDR2 is YNFKEQ in the germline V gene. V was clipped by 0 bases and J by 5 bases, with 8 bases between them. CDR3 protein: CASSQDLRDNEQFF. DNA for the CDR3: TGTGCCAGCAGCCAAGATTTAAGAGACAATGAGCAGTTCTTC.

V is TRBV19 and J is TRBJ1-5; the D gene is possibly TRBD1 (5 bases). Per germline, CDR1 LNHDA and CDR2 SQIVND (reference sequence). The CDR3 is 12 amino acids. V gave up 7 bases and J gave up 10 bases, with 14 bases separating them. CDR3 DNA sequence: TGTGCCAGTAATCGGGGCTTCCGTCCCCAGCATTTT. Its translation is CASNRGFRPQHF.

The genes are TRBV6-5 and TRBJ2-7; no clear D gene. Deletions cut 7 bases from V and 3 bases from J, with 7 bases between. The CDR3 runs 11 residues. In germline, CDR1 is MNHEY, CDR2 SVGAGI. CDR3 in DNA: TGTGCCAGCATCCCAGACTACGAGCAGTACTTC. Translated: CASIPDYEQYF.

The CDR3 here is CASQQSGGTDTQYF. The CDR3, as DNA: TGCGCCAGTCAGCAATCCGGGGGGACAGATACGCAGTATTTT. This chain uses TRBV5-1 with TRBJ2-3; 7 bases agree with TRBD2. The CDR3 sequence is 14 residues long. Per the germline V gene, CDR1 is SGHRS and CDR2 is YFSETQ. V was pared by 8 bases and J by 3 bases, with 9 bases of the junction left unmatched. Full variable domain (rest looked up from reference TRBV5-1 and TRBJ2-3): KAGVTQTPRYLIKTRGQQVTLSCSPISGHRSVSWYQQTPGQGLQFLFEYFSETQRNKGNFPGRFSGRQFSNSRSEMNVSTLELGDSALYLCASQQSGGTDTQYFGPGTRLTVL.

V and J are TRBV11-2 and TRBJ2-5, with no clear D. CDR3 length: 12 amino acids. Trimming took 5 bases from V and 4 from J, leaving 8 bases between them. Looked up from germline, CDR1 is SGHAT and CDR2 is FQNNGV. The CDR3 spells CASSPVGETQYF. The CDR3 nucleotides read TGTGCCAGCAGCCCTGTGGGAGAGACCCAGTACTTC.

The table lists this clone with a few counts. This chain joins TRBV9 and TRBJ2-1; 11 nucleotides match TRBD2. Germline loops: CDR1 SGDLS, CDR2 YYNGEE. CDR3 size: 17 residues. V was clipped by 0 bases and J by 7 bases; unmatched bases: 9. The CDR3 is CASSVVASGGIRNEQFF. CDR3 nucleotides: TGTGCCAGCAGCGTAGTGGCTAGCGGGGGGATCAGAAATGAGCAGTTCTTC.

This clone showed up just a few times. The rearrangement links TRBV4-1 to TRBJ2-5; D uncertain. The V gene lost 8 bases and the J gene lost 5 bases, with 12 bases spanning the gap. CDR3 length: 12 amino acids. Germline-derived CDR1 and CDR2 are MGHRA and YSYEKL. The CDR3 loop is CASQDHWETQYF. The CDR3 DNA reads as TGCGCCAGCCAGGACCATTGGGAGACCCAGTACTTC.

The chain couples TRBV5-6 to TRBJ1-5; tentative D call: TRBD1 (5 bases). Germline V gene data show CDR1 as SGHDT and CDR2 as YYEEEE. The CDR3 is 12 residues long. The V end lost 4 bases, the J end lost 9 bases, and 11 bases lay between the germline ends. CDR3 nucleotide sequence: TGTGCCAGCAGCCCCGGGGGGGGGCCCCAGCATTTT. It codes for CASSPGGGPQHF.